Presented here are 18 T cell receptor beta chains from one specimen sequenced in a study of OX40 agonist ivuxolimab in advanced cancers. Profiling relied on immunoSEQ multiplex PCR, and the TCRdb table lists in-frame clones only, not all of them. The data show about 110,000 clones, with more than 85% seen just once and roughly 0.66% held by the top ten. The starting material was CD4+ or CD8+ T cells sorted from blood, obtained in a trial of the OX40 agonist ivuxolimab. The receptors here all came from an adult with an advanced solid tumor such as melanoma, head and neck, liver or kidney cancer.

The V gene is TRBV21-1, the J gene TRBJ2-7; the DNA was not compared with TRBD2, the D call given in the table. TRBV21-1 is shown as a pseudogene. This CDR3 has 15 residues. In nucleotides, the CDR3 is TGTGCCAGCAGCATCTTGGTCGGGAGGGACAACGAGCAGTACTTC. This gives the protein CASSILVGRDNEQYF.

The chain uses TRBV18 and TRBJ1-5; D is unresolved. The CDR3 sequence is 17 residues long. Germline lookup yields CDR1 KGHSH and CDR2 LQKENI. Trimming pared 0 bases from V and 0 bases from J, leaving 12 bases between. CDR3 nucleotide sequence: TGTGCCAGCTCACCACCGTTCGGAACTTATAGCAATCAGCCCCAGCATTTT. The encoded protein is CASSPPFGTYSNQPQHF.

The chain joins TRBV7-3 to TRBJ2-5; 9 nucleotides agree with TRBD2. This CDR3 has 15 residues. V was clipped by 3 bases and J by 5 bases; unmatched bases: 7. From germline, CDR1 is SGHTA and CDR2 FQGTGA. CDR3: CASSFEAGGWETQYF. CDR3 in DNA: TGTGCCAGCAGCTTTGAAGCGGGAGGATGGGAGACCCAGTACTTC. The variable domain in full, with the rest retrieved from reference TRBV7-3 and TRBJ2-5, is GAGVSQTPSNKVTEKGKYVELRCDPISGHTALYWYRQSLGQGPEFLIYFQGTGAADDSGLPNDRFFAVRPEGSVSTLKIQRTERGDSAVYLCASSFEAGGWETQYFGPGTRLLVL.

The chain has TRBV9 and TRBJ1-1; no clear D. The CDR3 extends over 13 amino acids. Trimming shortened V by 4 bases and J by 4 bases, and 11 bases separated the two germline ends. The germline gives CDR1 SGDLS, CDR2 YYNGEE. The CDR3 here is CASSPDWGTEAFF. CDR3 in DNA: TGTGCCAGCAGCCCCGACTGGGGCACTGAAGCTTTCTTT.

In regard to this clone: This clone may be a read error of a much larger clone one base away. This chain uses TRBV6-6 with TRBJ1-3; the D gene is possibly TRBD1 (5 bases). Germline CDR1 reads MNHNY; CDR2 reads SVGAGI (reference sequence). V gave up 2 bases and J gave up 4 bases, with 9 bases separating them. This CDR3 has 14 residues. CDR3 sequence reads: CASSYQGFGNTIYF. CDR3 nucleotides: TGTGCCAGCAGTTACCAGGGTTTCGGAAACACCATATATTTT.

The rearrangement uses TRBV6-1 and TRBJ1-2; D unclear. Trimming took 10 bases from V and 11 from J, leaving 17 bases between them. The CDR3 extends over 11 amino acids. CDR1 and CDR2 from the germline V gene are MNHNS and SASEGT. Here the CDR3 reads CATLALEVYTF. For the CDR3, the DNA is TGTGCCACGCTAGCCTTAGAGGTATACACCTTC.

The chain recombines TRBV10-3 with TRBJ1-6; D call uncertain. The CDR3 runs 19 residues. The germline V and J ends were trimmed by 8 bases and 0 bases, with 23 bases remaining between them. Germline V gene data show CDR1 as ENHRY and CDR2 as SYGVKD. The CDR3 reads CAISKSPPGGSSYNSPLHF. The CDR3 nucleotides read TGTGCCATCTCGAAGTCCCCACCCGGCGGGAGCTCCTATAATTCACCCCTCCACTTT.

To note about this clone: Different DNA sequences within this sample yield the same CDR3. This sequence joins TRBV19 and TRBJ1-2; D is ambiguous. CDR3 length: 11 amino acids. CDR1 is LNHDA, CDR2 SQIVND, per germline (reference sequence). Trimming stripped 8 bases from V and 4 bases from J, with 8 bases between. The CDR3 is CASSRFYGYTF. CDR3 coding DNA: TGTGCCAGTTCTAGGTTCTATGGCTACACCTTC.

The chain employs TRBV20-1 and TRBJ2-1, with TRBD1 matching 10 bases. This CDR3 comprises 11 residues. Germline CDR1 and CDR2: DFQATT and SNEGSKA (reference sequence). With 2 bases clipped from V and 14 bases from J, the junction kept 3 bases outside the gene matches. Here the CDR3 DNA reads TGCAGTGCTAGACTTGGACAGGGGGAGTTCTTC. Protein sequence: CSARLGQGEFF.

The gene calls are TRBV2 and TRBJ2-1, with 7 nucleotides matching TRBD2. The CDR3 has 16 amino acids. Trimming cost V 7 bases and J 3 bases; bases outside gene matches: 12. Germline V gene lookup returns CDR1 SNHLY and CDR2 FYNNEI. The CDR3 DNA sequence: TGTGCCAGCACTCCATTTCCTAGCGGTGTCTACAATGAGCAGTTCTTC. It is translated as CASTPFPSGVYNEQFF.

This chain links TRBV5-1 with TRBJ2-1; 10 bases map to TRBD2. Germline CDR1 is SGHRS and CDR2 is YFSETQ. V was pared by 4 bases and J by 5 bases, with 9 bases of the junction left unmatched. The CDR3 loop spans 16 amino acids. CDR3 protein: CASSVGLANDHNEQFF. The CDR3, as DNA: TGCGCCAGCAGCGTGGGACTAGCGAACGATCACAATGAGCAGTTCTTC.

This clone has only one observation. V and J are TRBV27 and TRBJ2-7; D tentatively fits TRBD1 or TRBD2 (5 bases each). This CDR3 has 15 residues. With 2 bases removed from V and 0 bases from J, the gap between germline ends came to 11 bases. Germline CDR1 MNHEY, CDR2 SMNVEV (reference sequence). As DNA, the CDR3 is TGTGCCAGCAGTTTAGGCCGGGACGGCTCCTACGAGCAGTACTTC. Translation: CASSLGRDGSYEQYF.

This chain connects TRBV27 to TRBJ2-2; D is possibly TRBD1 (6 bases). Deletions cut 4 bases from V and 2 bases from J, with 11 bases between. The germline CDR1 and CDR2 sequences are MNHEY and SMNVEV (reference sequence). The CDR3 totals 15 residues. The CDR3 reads CASSSLDRNTGELFF. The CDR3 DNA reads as TGTGCCAGCAGTTCCTTGGACAGAAACACCGGGGAGCTGTTTTTT.

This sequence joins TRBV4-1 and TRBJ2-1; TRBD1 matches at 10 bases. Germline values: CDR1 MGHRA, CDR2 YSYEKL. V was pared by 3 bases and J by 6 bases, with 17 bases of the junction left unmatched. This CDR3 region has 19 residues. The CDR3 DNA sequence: TGCGCCAGCAGCCAGTGGGTGACAGGGGGCGCAAGTCAGGTCAATGAGCAGTTCTTC. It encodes CASSQWVTGGASQVNEQFF.

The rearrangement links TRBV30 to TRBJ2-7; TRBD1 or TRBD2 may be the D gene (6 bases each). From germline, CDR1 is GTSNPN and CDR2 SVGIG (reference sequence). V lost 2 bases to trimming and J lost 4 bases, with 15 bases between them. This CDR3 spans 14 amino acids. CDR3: CAWSFGGGEYEQYF. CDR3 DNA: TGTGCCTGGAGTTTCGGGGGCGGGGAGTACGAGCAGTACTTC.

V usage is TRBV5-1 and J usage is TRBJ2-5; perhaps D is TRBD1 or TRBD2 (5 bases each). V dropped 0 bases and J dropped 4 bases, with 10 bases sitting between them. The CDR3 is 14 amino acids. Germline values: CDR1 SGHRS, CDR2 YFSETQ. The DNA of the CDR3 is TGCGCCAGCAGCTTGGGGGGACGGGTAGAGACCCAGTACTTC. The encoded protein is CASSLGGRVETQYF.

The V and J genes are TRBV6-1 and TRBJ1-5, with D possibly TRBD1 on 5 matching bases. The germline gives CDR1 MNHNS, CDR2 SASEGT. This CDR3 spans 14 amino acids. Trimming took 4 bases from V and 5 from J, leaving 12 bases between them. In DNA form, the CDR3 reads TGTGCCAGCAGTGCGTCAGGGAGGCATCAGCCCCAGCATTTT. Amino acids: CASSASGRHQPQHF.

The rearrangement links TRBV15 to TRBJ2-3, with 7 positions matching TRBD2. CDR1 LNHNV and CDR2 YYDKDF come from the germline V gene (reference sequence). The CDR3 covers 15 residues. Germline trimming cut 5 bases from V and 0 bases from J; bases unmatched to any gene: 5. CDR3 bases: TGTGCCACCAGCCGGGAGGTTCTGAGCACAGATACGCAGTATTTT. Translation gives CATSREVLSTDTQYF.